This TCR beta chain stems from a study of low-dose radiotherapy and immunotherapy resistance in tumors. Study-level information: Participants in Cohort 2 were given 1 Gy per fraction every two weeks, for 13 Gy over 26 weeks. Intravenously given cyclophosphamide 200 mg/m2 followed a two-week schedule that placed each dose one day before radiation and immunotherapy. Nivolumab was given to patients as a 240 mg flat dose every two weeks, and ipilimumab at 1 mg/kg every six weeks. Both were delivered intravenously.

This clonotype has ten or more counts. The sample's time point: after trial treatment. The sample's treatment: LDRT plus nivolumab, ipilimumab, low-dose cyclophosphamide and aspirin (RACIN trial). Every donor was treated with nivolumab, ipilimumab, aspirin, low-dose cyclophosphamide and also low-dose radiotherapy. Priming of first-strand cDNA relied on TRAV- and TRBV-specific primers (covering alpha and beta chains). A roughly 19-cycle PCR with a constant-region primer and V-primer adapter amplified TCRs. TCRdb reanalysed the reads using MiXCR and keeps one entry per CDR3 protein. Of about 91,000 distinct CDR3 sequences listed, 20% to 25% are singletons. The CDR3 loop spans 13 amino acids. CDR1 and CDR2 (germline): SGHVS, FNYEAQ. The J segment lost 3 bases and the V segment lost 4 bases, leaving 3 bases of the junction unmatched.

The clonotype comes from a female donor with ovarian cancer. Sequenced here: PBMCs, sampled after low-dose radiotherapy plus immunotherapy. V gene TRBV7-6 combines with J gene TRBJ2-7; 7 nucleotides line up with TRBD1. The CDR3 is CASSYRDSYEQYF. The DNA for the CDR3 is TGTGCCAGCAGCTACCGGGACAGCTACGAGCAGTACTTC.